Listed below are T cell receptor beta chains from one sample, sequenced in a study of shared clonotypes between healthy human individuals. Clones were read by immunoSEQ multiplex PCR, and TCRdb kept only the in-frame ones, dropping some. The repertoire holds millions of clones, 85% to 95% seen once, with roughly 0.15% in the top ten. The sequencing input was naive CD4+ T cells sorted from blood. The receptor set was obtained from a man in his late teens or twenties in good health. The CDR3 runs from the conserved cysteine through the conserved F or W. D genes are given only for firm matches. The size field is filled for only some rows; it gives once, few, many or a size class.

D gene: TRBD2; V gene: TRBV9; J gene: TRBJ2-5; clone size: NA; CDR3 DNA: TGTGCCAGCAGCGTACTAGCGGGGGGGCAAGAGACCCAGTACTTC; CDR3 protein: CASSVLAGGQETQYF
D gene: TRBD1; V gene: TRBV5-1; J gene: TRBJ2-7; clone size: NA; CDR3 DNA: TGCGCCAGCAACCTTGGACAGGGGCCCTACGAGCAGTACTTC; CDR3 protein: CASNLGQGPYEQYF
D gene: TRBD2; V gene: TRBV19; J gene: TRBJ2-2; clone size: NA; CDR3 DNA: TGTGCCAGTAGTATTTCCAGCGGGAGGGCCGGGGAGCTGTTTTTT; CDR3 protein: CASSISSGRAGELFF
D gene: NA; V gene: TRBV27; J gene: TRBJ1-1; clone size: NA; CDR3 DNA: TGTGCCAGCAGTCCGACTCCCTCCGGGGAAGCTTTCTTT; CDR3 protein: CASSPTPSGEAFF
D gene: TRBD1; V gene: TRBV6-1; J gene: TRBJ1-2; clone size: NA; CDR3 DNA: TGTGCCAGCACCCGACAGGGGGGAGGCTACACCTTC; CDR3 protein: CASTRQGGGYTF
D gene: NA; V gene: TRBV18; J gene: TRBJ1-6; clone size: NA; CDR3 DNA: TGTGCCAGCTCACCCGAACCTGGCGATGCCCCGATATTTTCACCCCTCCACTTT; CDR3 protein: CASSPEPGDAPIFSPLHF
D gene: NA; V gene: TRBV21-1; J gene: TRBJ2-7; clone size: NA; CDR3 DNA: TGTGCCAGCAGCAAAAATAGGACTAGCGGACTACCGGGGTACGAGCAGTACTTC; CDR3 protein: CASSKNRTSGLPGYEQYF
D gene: TRBD2; V gene: TRBV5-1; J gene: TRBJ2-5; clone size: NA; CDR3 DNA: TGCGCCAGCACCACGGGGGATAGCGGGTACCAAGAGACCCAGTACTTC; CDR3 protein: CASTTGDSGYQETQYF
D gene: TRBD2; V gene: TRBV7-2; J gene: TRBJ2-7; clone size: NA; CDR3 DNA: TGTGCCAGCAGCTTAGGGCTAGCGGGTTCCTACGAGCAGTACTTC; CDR3 protein: CASSLGLAGSYEQYF
D gene: TRBD2; V gene: TRBV9; J gene: TRBJ2-1; clone size: NA; CDR3 DNA: TGTGCCAGCAGCGTAAGCGGGGGCTACAATGAGCAGTTCTTC; CDR3 protein: CASSVSGGYNEQFF
D gene: TRBD2; V gene: TRBV9; J gene: TRBJ2-7; clone size: NA; CDR3 DNA: TGTGCCAGCAGCTCATCCAGACTAGCGGGAGTCACGGACGAGCAGTACTTC; CDR3 protein: CASSSSRLAGVTDEQYF
D gene: NA; V gene: TRBV28; J gene: TRBJ1-2; clone size: NA; CDR3 DNA: TGTGCCAGCAGTTTATATCCGGGGTCAGAAGGCTACACCTTC; CDR3 protein: CASSLYPGSEGYTF
D gene: NA; V gene: TRBV19; J gene: TRBJ2-1; clone size: NA; CDR3 DNA: TGTGCCAGTAGTATTTCTTACAATGAGCAGTTCTTC; CDR3 protein: CASSISYNEQFF
D gene: NA; V gene: TRBV19; J gene: TRBJ1-1; clone size: NA; CDR3 DNA: TGTGCCAGTAAGAGGCACATGAACACTGAAGCTTTCTTT; CDR3 protein: CASKRHMNTEAFF
D gene: NA; V gene: TRBV5-4; J gene: TRBJ1-6; clone size: NA; CDR3 DNA: TGTGCCAGCAGCCCGCCACCCCTCCACTTT; CDR3 protein: CASSPPPLHF
D gene: NA; V gene: TRBV2; J gene: TRBJ2-1; clone size: NA; CDR3 DNA: TGTGCCAGCACTGGGATAGGGGTGAGCTCCTACAATGAGCAGTTCTTC; CDR3 protein: CASTGIGVSSYNEQFF
D gene: NA; V gene: TRBV7-9; J gene: TRBJ1-2; clone size: few; CDR3 DNA: TGTGCCAGCAGCTTAGTTGGAGGGGATGGCTACACCTTC; CDR3 protein: CASSLVGGDGYTF
D gene: NA; V gene: TRBV2; J gene: TRBJ1-1; clone size: NA; CDR3 DNA: TGTGCCAGCAGTGAAATTGGGGGGCTTGGGACTGAAGCTTTCTTT; CDR3 protein: CASSEIGGLGTEAFF
D gene: NA; V gene: TRBV7-3; J gene: TRBJ1-1; clone size: NA; CDR3 DNA: TGTGCCAGCACTTCGGGGAGGGAGGACACTGAAGCTTTCTTT; CDR3 protein: CASTSGREDTEAFF
D gene: NA; V gene: TRBV6-1; J gene: TRBJ2-3; clone size: NA; CDR3 DNA: TGTGCCAGCAGTGAAAAGGCCTCCGGGCAGACGCAGTATTTT; CDR3 protein: CASSEKASGQTQYF
D gene: NA; V gene: TRBV28; J gene: TRBJ1-3; clone size: NA; CDR3 DNA: TGTGCCAGCAGTCCCCCGGCGGCCAACAGGCACACCATATATTTT; CDR3 protein: CASSPPAANRHTIYF
D gene: TRBD1; V gene: TRBV4-2; J gene: TRBJ2-7; clone size: NA; CDR3 DNA: TGTGCCAGCAGCCAAGCCCTAGGGGGCAACTACGAGCAGTACTTC; CDR3 protein: CASSQALGGNYEQYF
D gene: TRBD1; V gene: TRBV30; J gene: TRBJ2-7; clone size: NA; CDR3 DNA: TGTGCCTGGAGCGGGACAGGGATGTACGAGCAGTACTTC; CDR3 protein: CAWSGTGMYEQYF
D gene: NA; V gene: TRBV4-2; J gene: TRBJ1-5; clone size: NA; CDR3 DNA: TGTGCCAGCAGCCAAGATAACCTGGAAGATCAGCCCCAGCATTTT; CDR3 protein: CASSQDNLEDQPQHF
D gene: NA; V gene: TRBV2; J gene: TRBJ2-5; clone size: NA; CDR3 DNA: TGTGCCAGCAGTGGAGTTGGGGGAGCCGGGGAGACCCAGTACTTC; CDR3 protein: CASSGVGGAGETQYF
D gene: NA; V gene: TRBV6-5; J gene: TRBJ1-3; clone size: NA; CDR3 DNA: TGTGCCAGCAGTTACTCGATTCCTAACTCTGGAAACACCATATATTTT; CDR3 protein: CASSYSIPNSGNTIYF
D gene: NA; V gene: TRBV18; J gene: TRBJ2-2; clone size: few; CDR3 DNA: TGTGCCAGTGTCCACAGGGCATCCACCGGGGAGCTGTTTTTT; CDR3 protein: CASVHRASTGELFF
D gene: TRBD2; V gene: TRBV5-5; J gene: TRBJ2-7; clone size: NA; CDR3 DNA: TGTGCCAGCAGCTTACTGACTAGCGAAGAGCAGTACTTC; CDR3 protein: CASSLLTSEEQYF
D gene: NA; V gene: TRBV6-1; J gene: TRBJ1-5; clone size: NA; CDR3 DNA: TGTGCCAGCAGTGAACCTCCAGGGGTGGTTCAGCCCCAGCATTTT; CDR3 protein: CASSEPPGVVQPQHF
D gene: TRBD1; V gene: TRBV30; J gene: TRBJ1-2; clone size: NA; CDR3 DNA: TGTGCCTGGAGTTATGGGACAGGGCCGAACTATGGCTACACCTTC; CDR3 protein: CAWSYGTGPNYGYTF
D gene: NA; V gene: TRBV9; J gene: TRBJ2-1; clone size: once; CDR3 DNA: TGTGCCAGCAGCGTAGCACCGAGCGGGTCCTACAATGAGCAGTTCTTC; CDR3 protein: CASSVAPSGSYNEQFF
D gene: NA; V gene: TRBV9; J gene: TRBJ1-3; clone size: once; CDR3 DNA: TGTGCCAGCAGCGTAGGCCCAGGGGAGGGCACCATATATTTT; CDR3 protein: CASSVGPGEGTIYF
D gene: NA; V gene: TRBV5-1; J gene: TRBJ2-5; clone size: NA; CDR3 DNA: TGCGCCAGCAGCTTGGGTGGCGGAGGGGGGGAGACCCAGTACTTC; CDR3 protein: CASSLGGGGGETQYF
D gene: TRBD2; V gene: TRBV4-1; J gene: TRBJ2-5; clone size: NA; CDR3 DNA: TGCGCCAGCAGCCAGGCCGGACTAGCGGCTGAAGAGACCCAGTACTTC; CDR3 protein: CASSQAGLAAEETQYF
D gene: NA; V gene: TRBV30; J gene: TRBJ1-4; clone size: few; CDR3 DNA: TGTGCCTGGAGTGGGGGAGGTGGTGAAAAACTGTTTTTT; CDR3 protein: CAWSGGGGEKLFF
D gene: NA; V gene: TRBV5-5; J gene: TRBJ2-1; clone size: once; CDR3 DNA: TGTGCCAGCACCACCGGGTGGGGGGCCAGTGAGCAGTTCTTC; CDR3 protein: CASTTGWGASEQFF
D gene: NA; V gene: TRBV19; J gene: TRBJ2-7; clone size: once; CDR3 DNA: TGTGCCAGTACCCAGGGGGGCGGGAGGCTTGACGAGCAGTACTTC; CDR3 protein: CASTQGGGRLDEQYF
D gene: NA; V gene: TRBV29-1; J gene: TRBJ2-7; clone size: NA; CDR3 DNA: TGCAGCGTTGGGCAGGGCAGCTCCTACGAGCAGTACTTC; CDR3 protein: CSVGQGSSYEQYF
D gene: NA; V gene: TRBV19; J gene: TRBJ2-3; clone size: NA; CDR3 DNA: TGTGCCAGTAGTATAACGGCGGGAGCGCAGGGGGATACGCAGTATTTT; CDR3 protein: CASSITAGAQGDTQYF
D gene: NA; V gene: TRBV30; J gene: TRBJ2-1; clone size: once; CDR3 DNA: TGTGCCTGGAGTGCGGGATCCCCCTACAATGAGCAGTTCTTC; CDR3 protein: CAWSAGSPYNEQFF
D gene: TRBD2; V gene: TRBV5-1; J gene: TRBJ2-3; clone size: NA; CDR3 DNA: TGCGCCAGCAGCAGACTTCCGGGACTAGCGGGAGGACCCCGCACCACAGATACGCAGTATTTT; CDR3 protein: CASSRLPGLAGGPRTTDTQYF
D gene: NA; V gene: TRBV11-1; J gene: TRBJ1-6; clone size: NA; CDR3 DNA: TGTGCCAGCAGCTCTACTCAGGCTTCTCTCCACTTT; CDR3 protein: CASSSTQASLHF
D gene: NA; V gene: TRBV6-5; J gene: TRBJ2-7; clone size: NA; CDR3 DNA: TGTGCCAGCAGTGATACCGGGTTACTCTACGAGCAGTACTTC; CDR3 protein: CASSDTGLLYEQYF
D gene: TRBD1; V gene: TRBV25-1; J gene: TRBJ2-5; clone size: NA; CDR3 DNA: TGTGCCAGCAGCACAGGGGTGAGCGGAGAGACCCAGTACTTC; CDR3 protein: CASSTGVSGETQYF
D gene: NA; V gene: TRBV5-1; J gene: TRBJ2-1; clone size: NA; CDR3 DNA: TGCGCCAGCAGCCAAACTAGTGCCTACAATGAGCAGTTCTTC; CDR3 protein: CASSQTSAYNEQFF
D gene: NA; V gene: TRBV15; J gene: TRBJ2-1; clone size: NA; CDR3 DNA: TGTGCCACCAGCAGAGAACGGTATGAGCAGTTCTTC; CDR3 protein: CATSRERYEQFF
D gene: NA; V gene: TRBV10-3; J gene: TRBJ1-1; clone size: NA; CDR3 DNA: TGTGCCATCAGGGAACAGGGGAACACTGAAGCTTTCTTT; CDR3 protein: CAIREQGNTEAFF
D gene: TRBD1; V gene: TRBV5-1; J gene: TRBJ1-1; clone size: NA; CDR3 DNA: TGCGCCAGCAGCTTGTGGACAGGGGAGAACACTGAAGCTTTCTTT; CDR3 protein: CASSLWTGENTEAFF
D gene: TRBD2; V gene: TRBV29-1; J gene: TRBJ2-3; clone size: NA; CDR3 DNA: TGCAGCGTGGATAGGACTAGCGGACTCACAGATACGCAGTATTTT; CDR3 protein: CSVDRTSGLTDTQYF
D gene: NA; V gene: TRBV7-2; J gene: TRBJ2-5; clone size: NA; CDR3 DNA: TGTGCCAGCAGCTCATCCCTCGGCGCACCCCAAGAGACCCAGTACTTC; CDR3 protein: CASSSSLGAPQETQYF
D gene: NA; V gene: TRBV13; J gene: TRBJ2-1; clone size: once; CDR3 DNA: TGTGCCAGCAGCGTCTCTCGAGCGTTGGACAATGAGCAGTTCTTC; CDR3 protein: CASSVSRALDNEQFF
D gene: TRBD2; V gene: TRBV5-1; J gene: TRBJ2-5; clone size: NA; CDR3 DNA: TGCGCCAGCCCCTTCCTAGCGGGGGTCTGGCAGGAGACCCAGTACTTC; CDR3 protein: CASPFLAGVWQETQYF
D gene: NA; V gene: TRBV6-5; J gene: TRBJ1-1; clone size: NA; CDR3 DNA: TGTGCCAGCAGTTACCGGGGGACCAATTTAGCTTTCTTT; CDR3 protein: CASSYRGTNLAFF